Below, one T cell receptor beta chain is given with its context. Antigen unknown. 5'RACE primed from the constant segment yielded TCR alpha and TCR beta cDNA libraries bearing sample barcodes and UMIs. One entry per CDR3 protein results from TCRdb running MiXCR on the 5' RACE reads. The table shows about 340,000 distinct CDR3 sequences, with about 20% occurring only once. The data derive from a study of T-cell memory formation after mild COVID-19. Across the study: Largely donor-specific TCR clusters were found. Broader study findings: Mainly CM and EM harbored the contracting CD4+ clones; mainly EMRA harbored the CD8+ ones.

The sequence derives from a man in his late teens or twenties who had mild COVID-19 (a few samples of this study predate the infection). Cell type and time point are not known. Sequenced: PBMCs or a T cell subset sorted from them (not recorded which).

CDR3 DNA: TGTGCCAGCAGCTTAGATGGCGACTTGGAGGGAGAGACCCAGTACTTC. This encodes CASSLDGDLEGETQYF. The rearrangement links TRBV11-2 to TRBJ2-5; D possibly corresponds to TRBD2 (6 bases). V shed 0 bases and J shed 4 bases, with 15 bases lying between them. This CDR3 is 16 amino acids long. Germline lookup yields CDR1 SGHAT and CDR2 FQNNGV.